The rows below give T cell receptor beta chains drawn from one sample of a study of T-cell memory formation after mild COVID-19. TCRdb reprocessed the 5' RACE reads via MiXCR and lists one record per CDR3 protein. This table holds about 410,000 distinct CDR3 sequences, about 22% found once. Specimen: PBMCs or a T cell subset sorted from them (not recorded which). Receptor source: an adult woman who had mild COVID-19 (a few samples of this study predate the infection). Cell type and time point are not known. CDR3s include the opening cysteine and the closing phenylalanine or tryptophan. A D gene is named only where the DNA matches it firmly. Clone size appears in some rows only: once, few, many, or a class for an expanded clone.

>TRBJ2-5|TRBV7-3|13|.|.
TGTGCCAGCAGCTTTACGAGCGCTGAGACCCAGTACTTC
CASSFTSAETQYF
>TRBJ2-3|TRBV7-4|17|TRBD2|many
TGTGCCAGCAGCTTTGGACTAGCGGGGGCCCCGACAGATACGCAGTATTTT
CASSFGLAGAPTDTQYF
>TRBJ1-2|TRBV12-3/TRBV12-4|13|.|.
TGTGCCAGCAGTAGAACAACGAACTATGGCTACACCTTC
CASSRTTNYGYTF
>TRBJ1-1|TRBV10-3|13|TRBD1|.
TGTGCCACGTGGACAGGGGGGAGAACTGAAGCTTTCTTT
CATWTGGRTEAFF
>TRBJ2-7|TRBV12-3/TRBV12-4|15|.|.
TGTGCCAGCAGTCAGCAACTAACTGGGCCCTACGAGCAGTACTTC
CASSQQLTGPYEQYF
>TRBJ1-1|TRBV6-4|13|TRBD1|few
TGTGCCAGCAGTGACACCGGGACAGGGGAGGCTTTCTTT
CASSDTGTGEAFF
>TRBJ1-2|TRBV2|15|.|.
TGTGCCAGCCTAGCTCGGGAGGCCCCTAACTATGGCTACACCTTC
CASLAREAPNYGYTF
>TRBJ2-3|TRBV29-1|13|TRBD1|few
TGCAGCGTTTGGGACAGTATCACAGATACGCAGTATTTT
CSVWDSITDTQYF
>TRBJ2-2|TRBV5-1|16|.|few
TGCGCCAGCAGCTTTGGGGCTTTAATGAACACCGGGGAGCTGTTTTTT
CASSFGALMNTGELFF
>TRBJ1-1|TRBV20-1|13|.|many
TGCAGTGCTAGAGTCCCAGAGAACACTGAAGCTTTCTTT
CSARVPENTEAFF
>TRBJ1-2|TRBV20-1|12|.|.
TGCAGTGCTAGTGCGGGAAACTATGGCTACACCTTC
CSASAGNYGYTF
>TRBJ2-7|TRBV29-1|13|.|few
TGCAGCGCGGTGCAAGGGTGGGCCTACGAGCAGTACTTC
CSAVQGWAYEQYF
>TRBJ2-7|TRBV7-9|16|TRBD1|once
TGTGCCAGCAGCTTGCTTCCGGGACAGGGGGACTACGAGCAGTACTTC
CASSLLPGQGDYEQYF
>TRBJ2-1|TRBV19|14|.|.
TGTGCCAGTAGTTTTGGACAATATCACAATGAGCAGTTCTTC
CASSFGQYHNEQFF
>TRBJ1-2|TRBV29-1|13|TRBD1|.
TGCAGCGTTGAAGGGACAGGGGGCTATGGCTACACCTTC
CSVEGTGGYGYTF
>TRBJ2-7|TRBV6-5|14|.|.
TGTGCCAGCAGTCCTGGGGCGGAGTTCTACGAGCAGTACTTC
CASSPGAEFYEQYF
>TRBJ2-1|TRBV5-1|16|TRBD1|.
TGCGCCAGCAGCTTGGGGGCAGGGGGCTCCTACAATGAGCAGTTCTTC
CASSLGAGGSYNEQFF
>TRBJ1-2|TRBV12-3/TRBV12-4|14|.|.
TGTGCCAGCAGTTTAGCGGGGGGGGCCTTTGGCTACACCTTC
CASSLAGGAFGYTF
>TRBJ2-7|TRBV4-3|14|TRBD2|few
TGCGCCAGCAGCCAAGACTTAGCGGGAGGGCAACTGTACTTC
CASSQDLAGGQLYF
>TRBJ2-7|TRBV30|14|TRBD1|once
TGTGCCTGGAGTAAGGCGGACAGGACCTACGAGCAGTACTTC
CAWSKADRTYEQYF
>TRBJ1-2|TRBV20-1|12|.|few
TGCAGTGCTAGAGATTCGGGCGTTGGCTACACCTTC
CSARDSGVGYTF
>TRBJ1-2|TRBV24-1|14|.|.
TGTGCCACCAGTGATTACGGGCAGGGCTATGGCTACACCTTC
CATSDYGQGYGYTF
>TRBJ1-6|TRBV10-3|15|TRBD1|.
TGTGCCATCAGTTGGACAGGGTTTACTAACTCACCCCTCCACTTT
CAISWTGFTNSPLHF
>TRBJ1-1|TRBV5-1|16|.|few
TGCGCCAGCAGCAACACCAGGGGCGGTTGGGACACTGAAGCTTTCTTT
CASSNTRGGWDTEAFF
>TRBJ2-1|TRBV11-2|13|.|few
TGTGCCAGCACCCCTCAGGTGTACAATGAGCAGTTCTTC
CASTPQVYNEQFF
>TRBJ2-3|TRBV7-2|15|.|few
TGTGCCAGCAGCTTAGGAGGGGGTTGGGCAGATACGCAGTATTTT
CASSLGGGWADTQYF
>TRBJ2-5|TRBV7-9|12|.|few
TGTGCCAGCAGCCAGGGGCCTCGGACCCAGTACTTC
CASSQGPRTQYF
>TRBJ2-7|TRBV6-6|15|.|once
TGTGCCAGCAGTACCTCGTTCTCCGAGGGGTACGAGCAGTACTTC
CASSTSFSEGYEQYF
>TRBJ1-5|TRBV25-1|14|.|.
TGTGCCAGCAGTGGGGGGAACCGCAATCAGCCCCAGCATTTT
CASSGGNRNQPQHF
>TRBJ2-5|TRBV11-3|14|.|.
TGTGCCAGCAGCTTACAGGCGAGCCAAGAGACCCAGTACTTC
CASSLQASQETQYF
>TRBJ1-2|TRBV6-5|12|.|few
TGTGCCAGCAGTGGGAGGCCCTATGGCTACACCTTC
CASSGRPYGYTF
>TRBJ1-1|TRBV10-3|17|.|.
TGTGCCATCAGTGAGTCCATGGGGCCGGCGGCGAACACTGAAGCTTTCTTT
CAISESMGPAANTEAFF
>TRBJ1-5|TRBV7-6|15|TRBD1|many
TGTGCCAGCAGCTACGGGACAGGGGGCAATCAGCCCCAGCATTTT
CASSYGTGGNQPQHF
>TRBJ2-7|TRBV20-1|13|TRBD2|few
TGCAGTGCTACCCTAGCGGGACGGTACGAGCAGTACTTC
CSATLAGRYEQYF
>TRBJ1-5|TRBV20-1|14|.|few
TGCAGTGCCATCGACAGAACTAGCAATCAGCCCCAGCATTTT
CSAIDRTSNQPQHF
>TRBJ2-3|TRBV6-2/TRBV6-3|19|TRBD1|many
TGTGCCAGCAGTTACGACCGGGACAGCCCCGGGATCAGCACAGATACGCAGTATTTT
CASSYDRDSPGISTDTQYF
>TRBJ2-5|TRBV5-1|14|TRBD2|few
TGCGCCAGCAGCTTGACTAGCGGAGCCAAGACCCAGTACTTC
CASSLTSGAKTQYF
>TRBJ2-4|TRBV19|13|.|.
TGTGCCAGTAGTATAGGGGGGAGGAACATTCAGTACTTC
CASSIGGRNIQYF
>TRBJ2-7|TRBV7-3|16|TRBD2|many
TGTGCCAGCAGCCAAAGTAGCGGGAGAGTTCCCTACGAGCAGTACTTC
CASSQSSGRVPYEQYF
>TRBJ2-4|TRBV19|15|.|.
TGTGCCAGTAGTATCTGGTGGGGGATGGAAAACATTCAGTACTTC
CASSIWWGMENIQYF